This passage covers 23 T cell receptor beta chains from one sample sequenced in a study of T cells in Graves' hyperthyroidism and ophthalmopathy. It was RNA transcripts that yielded the amplified TCR beta CDR3 regions. When the TCR CDR3 underwent first-round RT-PCR, the HTBI primer set was used. Using its own MiXCR run on the multiplex PCR reads, TCRdb lists one record per CDR3 protein. The table includes roughly 100,000 distinct CDR3 sequences, roughly 40% detected once. Material for sequencing was peripheral blood or thyroid tissue (not recorded which). The receptors here all came from a woman in her 30s with Graves' hyperthyroidism.

This clonotype was seen ten or more times. The rearrangement uses TRBV6-5 and TRBJ1-1; D is perhaps TRBD1 (5 bases). This CDR3 is 15 amino acids long. The germline V gene encodes CDR1 MNHEY and CDR2 SVGAGI. Trimming stripped 0 bases from V and 0 bases from J, with 8 bases between. The CDR3 DNA follows: TGTGCCAGCAGTTACTCTTGGGGGGTGAACACTGAAGCTTTCTTT. The encoded protein is CASSYSWGVNTEAFF.

This clonotype was picked up many times. The chain has TRBV5-1 and TRBJ2-3; 8 bases align to TRBD2. The V gene end was trimmed by 4 bases and the J gene end by 2 bases; junction bases not matched to a gene: 6. CDR3 length: 15 residues. CDR1 and CDR2 from the germline V gene are SGHRS and YFSETQ. CDR3 region: CASSGGLDDTDTQYF. For the CDR3, the DNA is TGCGCCAGCAGCGGGGGACTAGATGACACAGATACGCAGTATTTT. The full variable domain, rest sourced from reference TRBV5-1 and TRBJ2-3, is KAGVTQTPRYLIKTRGQQVTLSCSPISGHRSVSWYQQTPGQGLQFLFEYFSETQRNKGNFPGRFSGRQFSNSRSEMNVSTLELGDSALYLCASSGGLDDTDTQYFGPGTRLTVL.

The chain combines TRBV20-1 with TRBJ2-7, with 8 nucleotides matching TRBD2. The CDR3 is 13 residues long. Germline loops: CDR1 DFQATT, CDR2 SNEGSKA (reference sequence). Unmatched junction bases numbered 8, after V lost 6 bases and J lost 4 bases. CDR3 in amino acids: CSAKPSGSYEQYF. In DNA form, the CDR3 reads TGCAGTGCCAAACCCAGCGGGAGTTACGAGCAGTACTTC.

This clonotype occurred many times. The rearrangement links TRBV20-1 to TRBJ2-7; 7 bases are a match to TRBD2. Germline CDR1 reads DFQATT; CDR2 reads SNEGSKA (reference sequence). This CDR3 has 15 residues. V dropped 0 bases and J dropped 3; count of bases not matched to a gene: 8. In DNA form, the CDR3 reads TGCAGTGCTAGAGATGCCGGGCTAGCGGTCTACGAGCAGTACTTC. It codes for CSARDAGLAVYEQYF.

The rearrangement links TRBV15 to TRBJ2-7; D is perhaps TRBD1 (6 bases). The V end lost 3 bases, the J end lost 2 bases, and 11 bases lay between the germline ends. The germline V gene encodes CDR1 LNHNV and CDR2 YYDKDF (reference sequence). The CDR3 sequence is 14 residues long. The CDR3 protein is CATSSPGTTYEQYF. CDR3 sequence (DNA): TGTGCCACCAGCAGCCCCGGGACAACCTACGAGCAGTACTTC. The full variable domain, completed using reference TRBV15 and TRBJ2-7, is DAMVIQNPRYQVTQFGKPVTLSCSQTLNHNVMYWYQQKSSQAPKLLFHYYDKDFNNEADTPDNFQSRRPNTSFCFLDIRSPGLGDTAMYLCATSSPGTTYEQYFGPGTRLTVT.

Regarding this clonotype: The germline gene is not matched at one end of the junction; a read error may be the cause. This sequence joins TRBV20-1 and TRBJ1-4, with D perhaps TRBD1 (5 bases). CDR1 DFQATT and CDR2 SNEGSKA come from the germline V gene (reference sequence). CDR3 size: 13 residues. The CDR3 loop reads CCARGPRFEKLFF. CDR3 bases: TGCTGTGCTAGGGGCCCGCGTTTTGAAAAACTGTTTTTT.

As concerns this clonotype: Sequence at one end of the junction differs from germline and may be a read error. J is TRBJ2-2 and V is TRBV2; D is tentatively TRBD1 or TRBD2 (5 bases each). The CDR3 consists of 16 residues. Germline-derived CDR1 and CDR2 are SNHLY and FYNNEI. The CDR3 DNA reads as TGTGCCAGCAGGTGGGGCAGTTTAGCGAACACCGGGGAGCTGTCTTGG. Its protein product is CASRWGSLANTGELSW.

The rearrangement links TRBV10-3 to TRBJ1-1; 9 nucleotides line up with TRBD1. Germline trimming cut 5 bases from V and 5 bases from J; bases unmatched to any gene: 9. This CDR3 spans 15 amino acids. Germline CDR1 reads ENHRY; CDR2 reads SYGVKD. The CDR3 loop reads CAISRSGQGKTEAFF. The CDR3 DNA sequence: TGTGCCATCAGTCGCTCGGGACAGGGTAAAACTGAAGCTTTCTTT.

This clonotype came up many times. J is TRBJ2-7 and V is TRBV12-3 or TRBV12-4, with D tentatively TRBD1 or TRBD2 (5 bases each). This CDR3 spans 15 amino acids. The V end lost 5 bases, the J end lost 6 bases, and 20 bases lay between the germline ends. CDR3 residues: CASSARGPGTAEQYF. The CDR3, as DNA: TGTGCCAGCAGTGCCCGGGGCCCAGGGACGGCCGAGCAGTACTTC.

About this clonotype: A junction end diverges from the germline sequence, so it may reflect a read error. The chain's CDR3 is CGSRGQRLNTGELVF. In DNA form, the CDR3 reads TGTGGCAGCAGGGGACAGCGACTGAACACCGGGGAGCTGGTTTTT. The chain carries TRBV25-1 and TRBJ2-2; 7 bases are shared with TRBD1. The CDR3 is made up of 15 amino acids. Per germline, CDR1 MGHDK and CDR2 SYGVNS.

This clonotype has just one count. The CDR3 end shows no conserved phenylalanine or tryptophan, and so a read error is likely. V usage is TRBV7-8 and J usage is TRBJ1-5; D not certain. CDR1 SGHVS and CDR2 FQNEAQ come from the germline V gene. CDR3 length equals 18 residues. The V gene lost 2 bases and the J gene lost 2 bases, with 19 bases spanning the gap. CDR3 in amino acids: CASSLCSVSPAGNQPQHS. CDR3 DNA: TGTGCCAGCAGCTTATGTTCAGTCTCCCCGGCGGGCAATCAGCCCCAGCATTCT.

This clonotype was found many times. The V and J genes are TRBV30 and TRBJ1-2; the D gene is possibly TRBD1 (5 bases). CDR3 length equals 13 residues. The V gene lost 2 bases and the J gene lost 3 bases, with 10 bases spanning the gap. CDR1 is GTSNPN and CDR2 is SVGIG in the germline V gene (reference sequence). The CDR3 protein is CAWSSQTDYGYTF. The CDR3 DNA follows: TGTGCCTGGAGTAGTCAGACAGACTATGGCTACACCTTC. The full variable domain, its missing parts supplied by reference TRBV30 and TRBJ1-2, is SQTIHQWPATLVQPVGSPLSLECTVEGTSNPNLYWYRQAAGRGLQLLFYSVGIGQISSEVPQNLSASRPQDRQFILSSKKLLLSDSGFYLCAWSSQTDYGYTFGSGTRLTVV.

This clonotype was detected many times. The junction differs from germline at one of its ends, possibly a read error. This sequence joins TRBV6-5 and TRBJ2-3; D is uncertain. CDR3 length equals 13 residues. CDR1 and CDR2 (germline): MNHEY, SVGAGI. The CDR3: CASSQTSTDTQYF. The CDR3 region has the DNA TGCGCCAGCAGCCAGACTAGCACAGATACGCAGTATTTT.

This sequence joins TRBV11-2 and TRBJ2-1; D gene ambiguous. CDR3 length: 15 amino acids. Germline values: CDR1 SGHAT, CDR2 FQNNGV. Trimming stripped 2 bases from V and 0 bases from J, with 8 bases between. The CDR3 protein is CASSLRTTSYNEQFF. CDR3 nucleotide sequence: TGTGCCAGCAGCTTACGGACCACCTCCTACAATGAGCAGTTCTTC.

This clonotype was counted at least ten times. The rearrangement uses TRBV7-2 and TRBJ1-1; TRBD1 matches at 7 bases. Trimming at V came to 2 bases and at J to 11 bases, leaving 20 bases not matched to a gene. The CDR3 extends over 17 amino acids. Germline CDR1 and CDR2: SGHTA and FQGNSA. Here the CDR3 DNA reads TGTGCCAGCAGCTTATTGACCTTGGATGCAGGGGGTCGACAGGCTTTCTTT. It yields the protein CASSLLTLDAGGRQAFF. The whole variable domain, remainder taken from reference TRBV7-2 and TRBJ1-1, is GAGVSQSPSNKVTEKGKDVELRCDPISGHTALYWYRQSLGQGLEFLIYFQGNSAPDKSGLPSDRFSAERTGGSVSTLTIQRTQQEDSAVYLCASSLLTLDAGGRQAFFGQGTRLTVV.

The CDR3 bases are TGTGCCAGCAGCGCAGCGGGACGTTGGGAGACCCAGTACTTC. Translating it yields CASSAAGRWETQYF. The chain combines TRBV7-3 with TRBJ2-5; the match to TRBD2 covers 7 bases. The length of the CDR3 is 14 residues. Germline loops: CDR1 SGHTA, CDR2 FQGTGA. J was trimmed by 5 bases and V by 5 bases; bases with no gene match: 8.

This clonotype was recorded many times. This chain links TRBV6-6 with TRBJ1-1, with 7 bases identical to TRBD1. CDR3 length equals 15 residues. J gave up 2 bases and V 7 bases, and 10 bases lay outside the gene matches. The germline CDR1 and CDR2 sequences are MNHNY and SVGAGI (reference sequence). CDR3 nucleotide sequence: TGTGCCAGCACTAGGCAGGGGGTAATCAACACTGAAGCTTTCTTT. Translating gives CASTRQGVINTEAFF.

The chain joins TRBV28 to TRBJ1-5; 7 nucleotides line up with TRBD1. Germline V lookup: CDR1 MDHEN, CDR2 SYDVKM. V was clipped by 4 bases and J by 5 bases; unmatched bases: 14. This CDR3 region has 17 residues. CDR3 loop: CASSSRYRGLNHQPQHF. The CDR3 region has the DNA TGTGCCAGCAGTTCGAGATACAGGGGACTTAACCATCAGCCCCAGCATTTT. The full variable domain, rest sourced from reference TRBV28 and TRBJ1-5, is DVKVTQSSRYLVKRTGEKVFLECVQDMDHENMFWYRQDPGLGLRLIYFSYDVKMKEKGDIPEGYSVSREKKERFSLILESASTNQTSMYLCASSSRYRGLNHQPQHFGDGTRLSIL.

The chain carries TRBV12-3 or TRBV12-4 and TRBJ2-5, with D maybe TRBD2 (6 bases). This CDR3 comprises 13 residues. V was shortened by 3 bases and J by 11 bases, with 16 bases between the two germline ends. DNA for the CDR3: TGTGCCAGCAGTTTTTTAATCGGGAGCATACAGTACTTC. Its protein product is CASSFLIGSIQYF.

The chain links TRBV6-8 to TRBJ2-7; 8 bases match TRBD2. Germline V gene lookup returns CDR1 MNHGY and CDR2 SAAAGT. The ends lost 10 bases at V and 1 base at J; junction bases unmatched: 9. The CDR3 contains 14 residues. The CDR3 loop is CATSGGRQSYEQYF. The CDR3 bases are TGTGCCACCAGCGGCGGGAGGCAATCCTACGAGCAGTACTTC.

This clonotype came up once. The rearrangement joins TRBV12-3 or TRBV12-4 to TRBJ1-5; D gene unclear. The V gene lost 4 bases and the J gene lost 2 bases, with 12 bases spanning the gap. This CDR3 has 15 residues. The CDR3 region has the DNA TGTGCCAGCAGTTACCGTCGTGGCGGCAATCAGCCCCAGCATTTT. It codes for CASSYRRGGNQPQHF.

As regards this clonotype: Here the CDR3 omits its conserved ending phenylalanine or tryptophan, so a read error is the likely source. The chain uses TRBV2 and TRBJ2-5; D is unresolved. Germline V gene sequence: CDR1 SNHLY, CDR2 FYNNEI. V lost 3 bases and J 1 base, leaving 6 bases between the germline ends. This CDR3 is built from 13 residues. Here the CDR3 reads CASSEVAQETQYL. The CDR3 DNA reads as TGTGCCAGCAGTGAGGTGGCCCAAGAGACCCAGTACCTC.

This chain links TRBV7-9 with TRBJ1-6, with TRBD1 matching 12 bases. CDR1 and CDR2 (germline): SEHNR, FQNEAQ (reference sequence). The CDR3 is 15 amino acids. Unmatched junction bases numbered 9, after V lost 5 bases and J lost 13 bases. CDR3 region: CASSPGQGAGQPLHF. The CDR3, as DNA: TGTGCCAGCAGCCCGGGACAGGGGGCGGGACAGCCCCTCCACTTT.